This T cell receptor beta chain was found in a study of shared clonotypes between healthy human individuals (TCRdb year 2020). About the investigation overall: A few men and two women, aged 18 to 49 years, made up the cohort. The study deeply sequenced blood TCR repertoires of five healthy adults to estimate repertoire size and the extent of clonotype sharing between individuals. To increase sequencing depth and limit assay-specific biases, TCR repertoire library preparation and sequencing were carried out by different laboratories using diverse techniques. For each donor, CD4 naive and CD4 memory were each run on three plates, CD8 naive on two plates, and CD8 memory on one plate. Between about 0.9 and 8.9 billion PBMCs per donor were obtained by leukapheresis. On the study overall, not on this receptor specifically: Across a handful of donors, around 5% of naive CD4, more than 3% of naive CD8, 2% to 2.5% of memory CD4, and roughly 0.41% of memory CD8 clonotypes were shared. Incomplete sequencing was indicated by rarefaction of sorted-subset datasets, despite the large sequencing depth. Clonotypes shared by all four sorted-subset donors showed higher generation probabilities than non-shared clonotypes. The small number of donors limited the genetic and exposure-history diversity represented. Only blood was sampled, and tissue TCR repertoires likely differ from those in blood. Pairwise subsampling led to the expectation that sequencing depth would affect the degree of clonotype sharing among donors. Naive subsets generally had larger estimated clonotype richness than memory subsets.

V and J are trimmed by 4 bases and 7 bases, and the gene matches miss 12 bases of the junction. The CDR3 measures 16 amino acids from cysteine to phenylalanine. The sequence is cut down to CDR3 DNA, 48 bases in frame from base 1. Using the deep immunoSEQ assay, multiplex PCR amplified TCR CDR3 regions from genomic DNA. For each cell subset, the extracted genomic DNA was distributed evenly across all wells of several immunoSEQ 96-well plates, and each plate served as one replicate. For sorted subsets, each replicate PCR was loaded with around 220 ng genomic DNA, equivalent to 25,000 to 35,000 T cell genomes. The purified libraries were quantified using a Qubit 3.0 fluorometer, sized with a Bioanalyzer 2100, and then quantified again using the KAPA Library Quantification kit. Every immunoSEQ 96-well plate was sequenced on a separate single-read 150-cycle Illumina NextSeq 550 flow cell. On the authors' methods: The immunoSEQ output contained only junctional sequences without quality scores, so filtering could not match that applied to full-length reads. Sequences were annotated with PyIR, a Python wrapper for IgBLAST v1.9, using IMGT germline references to assign V/J genes and CDR3. Reads with weak V/J assignments (E-value above 1e-6), missing CDR3, stop codons, out-of-frame junctions, or ambiguous translated residues were removed. A V3J clonotype was defined by an identical inferred V gene, J gene, and CDR3 amino acid sequence. Percentage overlap between repertoires was computed as shared unique clonotypes divided by the size of the smaller repertoire. Repertoire richness was assessed with RTK rarefaction, the Chao1 estimator, and Recon v2.1 estimates of unobserved clonotypes. Generation probabilities for all TCRbeta clonotypes obtained by the gDNA method from a handful of donors were computed using OLGA. TCRdb's version of the immuneACCESS table is confined to in-frame rearrangements and falls short of the full clone set. An unresolved V gene accounts for under half of the shortfall where checked; the remainder is of unknown origin. V and J calls and clone size are given by that table; D and trimming were obtained from the DNA. Across this sample there are more than 400,000 clones, with roughly 95% seen only once. About 0.064% of the sample goes to the ten largest clones.

Healthy HIV-negative adults with no recently reported acute infections or vaccinations were included as donors. Every donor was a Caucasian adult living in Nashville, Tennessee, USA. CD4+ T cells were enriched through magnetic negative selection, after which naive cells were positively selected on CD45RA and the remaining negative fraction served as the memory subset. After blood collection by leukapheresis, PBMCs were isolated using Ficoll-Histopaque density gradient centrifugation and then cryopreserved in the vapor phase of liquid nitrogen. Purity and quantity of every magnetically sorted T cell population were checked by analytical flow cytometry. Genomic DNA was isolated from every sorted fraction and measured by UV absorbance on a Nanodrop 2000c. Comment on this clone: The clone's antigen remains unknown. The record has no base qualities; no much larger clone is one base away.

The V and J segments used are TRBV5-3 and TRBJ1-4; TRBD1 fits 8 bases in the junction. TRBV5-3 belongs to the ORF category, with a function that is uncertain. The sequenced material came from naive CD4+ T cells sorted from blood. The cell subset or site label on this specimen signifies: CD45RA+ positively selected. The receptor was derived from a woman aged 25 to 39 in good health. The sequenced DNA is TGTGCCAGAAGCCCCCGGCGACAGGGGAGGGTTGAAAAACTGTTTTTT. Its coded protein is CARSPRRQGRVEKLFF.